The present TCR beta chain was sequenced within a study of CD8 T cells in Susac syndrome (dated by TCRdb to between 2017 and 2020). Study-wide context: The study used repertoire sequencing to test whether antigen drove CD8+ T cell activation and differentiation in Susac syndrome. Points the paper makes about the study in general: The study acknowledged that relatively few individuals were included in the TCR sequencing and HLA analysis.

RNA was extracted using the RNeasy kit, and about 0.5 to 1 microgram was reverse transcribed with random hexamers. TCR beta CDR3 regions were amplified with the immunoSEQ multiplex PCR assay covering 54 Vbeta and 13 Jbeta segments. To correct PCR amplification bias, a synthetic template baseline was used for both primer optimization and computational correction. As for the original processing: Only productive sequences were kept, with reads annotated to V, D and J genes according to IMGT and analyzed in immunoSEQ Analyzer. To calculate clonality, Shannon entropy was normalized by log2 of the number of productive unique sequences and then subtracted from one. Public and private clones were assessed among the 100 most prevalent clones of each patient and control. A clone was defined as Susac-specific if it was absent from the healthy and MS cohorts, from roughly 1,000 published viral clones and from other ImmuneACCESS disease sequences. TCRdb itself trimmed the public reads at Q25 with fastp, ran MiXCR and retained productive beta chains. Rows with one shared CDR3 protein collapse into an entry with the most common genes and DNA. The V and J calls and clone size come from TCRdb's table, not from the authors' own analysis. The table for this sample lists around 150,000 distinct CDR3 sequences; around 95% of them were counted only once. About 0.14% of the sample rests with the top ten.

High-throughput TCR beta sequencing profiled peripheral blood CD8+ and CD4+ T cells from healthy donors, Susac syndrome patients and multiple sclerosis patients. Healthy donors were included as age- and sex-matched controls. Bulk CD8+ and CD4+ T cells were purified by magnetic negative isolation, whereas CD8+ TEMRA cells were enriched by FACS. Blood was collected in EDTA tubes and processed within 24 hours, with PBMCs isolated through density gradient centrifugation. PBMCs intended for TCR sequencing were frozen in liquid nitrogen and were later thawed in a 37 degrees C water bath. Purity of sorted or isolated CD4+, CD8+ and CD8+ TEMRA cells was at least 90%. As concerns this clonotype: The antigen it binds to is not known. The sample holds no much larger clone one base away, and base qualities are not on file.

Its CDR3 holds 12 amino acids, cysteine through phenylalanine. Only the CDR3 DNA stays, 36 bases, in frame from base 1. Trimming takes 1 base from V and 10 bases from J, and the germline ends sit 8 bases apart. Sample: CD4+ T cells from PBMCs. In this chain, TRBV12-3 or TRBV12-4 is recombined with TRBJ2-1; no confident D gene assignment can be made. The source of this sequence is a human donor in good health. In nucleotides, the sequence is TGTGCCAGCAGTTTAGGAGTCTCCGAGCAGTTCTTC. Its product reads: CASSLGVSEQFF.